These 30 T cell receptor beta chains share one sample of origin, sequenced in a study of vaccination effects on CD4 cells after COVID-19 (dated by TCRdb to between 2021 and 2023). Their antigen targets remain unknown. After around ten days of culture, CD4+ T cells were isolated with the EasySep CD4+ T cell isolation kit. The library was built by means of the immunoSEQ multiplex PCR assay. TCRdb provides this immuneACCESS table in a form limited to in-frame rearrangements. Some clones are lacking; in checked studies, under half of them reflect an unresolved V gene, and why the rest are absent is not known. The sample profile shows over 65,000 clones; around 77% of them were found once. Roughly 2% of the sample rests with the top ten. This material consisted of CD4+ T cells from PBMCs cultured without peptide, taken before COVID-19 vaccination. These receptors came from a human donor who received a COVID-19 vaccine.

The rearrangement joins TRBV6-5 to TRBJ2-7; D perhaps matches TRBD2 (6 bases). Trimming took off 8 bases at V and 7 bases at J, with 18 bases between the two ends. Germline assignment: CDR1 MNHEY and CDR2 SVGAGI. The CDR3 has 13 amino acids. DNA for the CDR3: TGTGCCAGCGGCCGGTACGGGGGAGGTGAGCAGTACGTC. Translated, it gives CASGRYGGGEQYV.

V is TRBV6-5 and J is TRBJ1-5, with TRBD1 matching over 7 bases. Germline CDR1 and CDR2: MNHEY and SVGAGI. The junction had 9 bases not matched to a gene; V was cut back by 5 bases and J by 5 bases. CDR3 length: 15 residues. The CDR3: CASSRGQVGDQPQHF. In DNA form, the CDR3 reads TGTGCCAGCAGTCGCGGACAGGTTGGGGATCAGCCCCAGCATTTT.

CDR3 loop: CASSLTQGAYNEQFF. CDR3 coding DNA: TGCGCCAGCAGCTTGACACAGGGGGCCTACAATGAGCAGTTCTTC. The chain recombines TRBV5-1 with TRBJ2-1; 8 bases line up with TRBD1. Looked up from germline, CDR1 is SGHRS and CDR2 is YFSETQ. Trimming removed 1 base from V and 2 bases from J; junction bases left unmatched: 2. The CDR3 spans 15 residues.

The chain is built from TRBV6-5 and TRBJ1-5, with 8 bases matching TRBD1. The CDR3 loop spans 13 amino acids. With 6 bases clipped from V and 9 bases from J, the junction kept 7 bases outside the gene matches. Per the germline V gene, CDR1 is MNHEY and CDR2 is SVGAGI. For the CDR3, the DNA is TGTGCCAGCAGCCAGACAGGGGCCAGGCCCCAGCATTTT. Its translation is CASSQTGARPQHF.

The rearrangement links TRBV28 to TRBJ1-2; no firm D call. There are 11 residues in the CDR3. Trimming pared 3 bases from V and 5 bases from J, leaving 4 bases between. Germline CDR1 and CDR2: MDHEN and SYDVKM. The CDR3 region is CASSLRYGYTF. The CDR3 DNA reads TGTGCCAGCAGTTTGAGGTATGGCTACACCTTC.

The chain uses TRBV5-1 and TRBJ1-1, with D possibly TRBD1 on 5 matching bases. Germline V gene data show CDR1 as SGHRS and CDR2 as YFSETQ. V dropped 4 bases and J dropped 1 base, with 17 bases sitting between them. This CDR3 has 16 residues. The CDR3 here is CASSPGPRVTNTEAFF. CDR3 nucleotide sequence: TGCGCCAGCAGCCCGGGACCCAGGGTGACGAACACTGAAGCTTTCTTT. Full variable domain (rest looked up from reference TRBV5-1 and TRBJ1-1): KAGVTQTPRYLIKTRGQQVTLSCSPISGHRSVSWYQQTPGQGLQFLFEYFSETQRNKGNFPGRFSGRQFSNSRSEMNVSTLELGDSALYLCASSPGPRVTNTEAFFGQGTRLTVV.

The V gene is TRBV10-3, the J gene TRBJ1-5; 9 nucleotides line up with TRBD1. This CDR3 contains 15 residues. Germline V gene data show CDR1 as ENHRY and CDR2 as SYGVKD. The V gene end was trimmed by 6 bases and the J gene end by 1 base; junction bases not matched to a gene: 4. The CDR3 sequence is CAISGTGLSNQPQHF. Here the CDR3 DNA reads TGTGCCATCAGCGGGACAGGGTTGAGCAATCAGCCCCAGCATTTT.

The J gene is TRBJ1-2, the V gene TRBV28; D ambiguous. V lost 6 bases and J 4 bases, leaving 9 bases between the germline ends. This CDR3 comprises 12 residues. Germline lookup yields CDR1 MDHEN and CDR2 SYDVKM. CDR3 nucleotides: TGTGCCAGCAGACCCAACAGCTATGGCTACACCTTC. Protein sequence: CASRPNSYGYTF.

The chain uses TRBV4-1 and TRBJ2-1; 12 positions agree with TRBD2. CDR1 is MGHRA, CDR2 YSYEKL, per germline. The ends lost 0 bases at V and 7 bases at J; junction bases unmatched: 4. The CDR3 is made up of 16 amino acids. DNA for the CDR3: TGCGCCAGCAGCCAAGACGCTAGCGGGGGGGGGAATGAGCAGTTCTTC. Translating gives CASSQDASGGGNEQFF.

The chain combines TRBV5-6 with TRBJ1-4; possible D gene TRBD1, 5 bases. Germline CDR1 and CDR2: SGHDT and YYEEEE. The ends were cut back, 4 bases at V and 8 bases at J, with 15 bases in the middle. CDR3 length equals 14 residues. In DNA form, the CDR3 reads TGTGCCAGCAGCCTATCGGCAGGGCCCGAAAAACTGTTTTTT. Amino acids: CASSLSAGPEKLFF.

The chain uses TRBV5-6 and TRBJ2-6; 7 bases agree with TRBD1. After removal of 2 bases from V and 1 base from J, the junction contained 9 bases not matched to a gene. The CDR3 loop spans 18 amino acids. From germline, CDR1 is SGHDT and CDR2 YYEEEE. The CDR3 loop reads CASSFALQGSSGANVLTF. CDR3 bases: TGTGCCAGCAGCTTCGCTTTACAGGGGTCATCTGGGGCCAACGTCCTGACTTTC.

This rearrangement joins TRBV7-8 to TRBJ1-4; TRBD1 agrees at 10 bases. The germline V gene encodes CDR1 SGHVS and CDR2 FQNEAQ. V lost 6 bases, J lost 8 bases, and 9 bases stayed unmatched. The CDR3 is 15 amino acids. CDR3 DNA sequence: TGTGCCAGCAGTCAAACCGGGACAGGGGTCGAAAAACTGTTTTTT. This sequence encodes CASSQTGTGVEKLFF.

Written as DNA, the CDR3 is TGTGCCAGCAGTGAAGGGCCCCGGGGAGATGGCTACACCTTC. Translated, it gives CASSEGPRGDGYTF. V is TRBV2 and J is TRBJ1-2; D is undetermined. V was trimmed by 1 base and J by 6 bases, leaving 12 bases between them. The CDR3 is 14 residues long. Per the germline V gene, CDR1 is SNHLY and CDR2 is FYNNEI.

The count of this clone is one. V gene TRBV29-1 combines with J gene TRBJ2-3; D is ambiguous. Trimming pared 3 bases from V and 0 bases from J, leaving 10 bases between. Germline V lookup: CDR1 SQVTM, CDR2 ANQGSEA. The CDR3 spans 14 residues. For the CDR3, the DNA is TGCAGCGTTGACGGAAGAGTTAGCACAGATACGCAGTATTTT. Residues: CSVDGRVSTDTQYF.

The chain has TRBV6-1 and TRBJ1-1; 7 positions match TRBD1. Trimming removed 10 bases from V and 9 bases from J; junction bases left unmatched: 8. Germline V lookup: CDR1 MNHNS, CDR2 SASEGT. The CDR3 sequence is 11 residues long. CDR3 sequence: CAIRGTEKAFF. The CDR3 nucleotides are TGTGCCATCAGGGGGACAGAGAAAGCTTTCTTT.

This chain uses TRBV5-6 with TRBJ2-7, with a tentative D call TRBD2 (6 bases). CDR1 is SGHDT, CDR2 YYEEEE, per germline. The CDR3 spans 13 residues. Trimming shortened V by 5 bases and J by 6 bases, and 15 bases separated the two germline ends. The CDR3 DNA reads as TGTGCCAGCAGTCGTCTCGGAGGGGTCGAGCAGTACGTC. Translated: CASSRLGGVEQYV.

This sequence joins TRBV9 and TRBJ2-5; D perhaps matches TRBD1 (5 bases). The ends were cut back, 4 bases at V and 5 bases at J, with 12 bases in the middle. This CDR3 is 13 amino acids long. The germline gives CDR1 SGDLS, CDR2 YYNGEE. DNA for the CDR3: TGTGCCAGCAGCCTACAGGCGTCGGAGACCCAGTACTTC. Its translation: CASSLQASETQYF.

There are a few counts of this clone. This sequence joins TRBV29-1 and TRBJ1-2; no firm D call. The V end lost 4 bases, the J end lost 8 bases, and 11 bases lay between the germline ends. CDR1 and CDR2 (germline): SQVTM, ANQGSEA. The CDR3 length is 11 residues. CDR3 nucleotide sequence: TGCAGCGTTGGTACCAATCTGGGCTACACCTTC. Translated, it gives CSVGTNLGYTF.

The gene calls are TRBV7-3 and TRBJ1-2; TRBD1 is a possible D gene (6 bases). Germline CDR1 is SGHTA and CDR2 is FQGTGA. The CDR3 contains 13 residues. V dropped 5 bases and J dropped 8 bases, with 15 bases sitting between them. DNA for the CDR3: TGTGCCAGCAGCGAAACACAGGGAAGGGGCTACACCTTC. Its protein product is CASSETQGRGYTF.

The chain has TRBV6-5 and TRBJ2-1; 8 nucleotides align to TRBD1. CDR1 is MNHEY, CDR2 SVGAGI, per germline. The CDR3 length is 15 residues. Trimming cost V 4 bases and J 5 bases; bases outside gene matches: 7. The CDR3 protein is CASSSPRGRDNEQFF. The CDR3 DNA is TGTGCCAGCAGTTCCCCCAGGGGGCGGGACAATGAGCAGTTCTTC.

In DNA form, the CDR3 reads TGTGCCATCAGTGCCCACACAGATACGCAGTATTTT. This gives the protein CAISAHTDTQYF. The J gene is TRBJ2-3, the V gene TRBV10-3, with D unresolved. Germline V CDR1 and CDR2: ENHRY, SYGVKD. V lost 4 bases, J lost 2 bases, and 4 bases lay in between. The CDR3 sequence is 12 residues long.

The V and J genes are TRBV30 and TRBJ2-5, with D unresolved. This CDR3 contains 12 residues. V was pared by 4 bases and J by 2 bases, with 8 bases between. Germline values: CDR1 GTSNPN, CDR2 SVGIG (reference sequence). The CDR3 protein is CAWKRAQETQYF. Here the CDR3 DNA reads TGTGCCTGGAAAAGGGCGCAAGAGACCCAGTACTTC. The full variable domain, in which reference TRBV30 and TRBJ2-5 provide the parts outside the CDR3, is SQTIHQWPATLVQPVGSPLSLECTVEGTSNPNLYWYRQAAGRGLQLLFYSVGIGQISSEVPQNLSASRPQDRQFILSSKKLLLSDSGFYLCAWKRAQETQYFGPGTRLLVL.

The chain is built from TRBV4-1 and TRBJ1-5; 7 nucleotides agree with TRBD1. J gave up 0 bases and V 3 bases, and 8 bases lay outside the gene matches. Germline V gives CDR1 MGHRA, CDR2 YSYEKL. The CDR3 consists of 17 residues. The CDR3 DNA reads as TGCGCCAGCAGCCAGGGCATGACAGGGAATAGCAATCAGCCCCAGCATTTT. This gives the protein CASSQGMTGNSNQPQHF.

The chain employs TRBV19 and TRBJ2-4; no definite D call. This CDR3 spans 12 amino acids. The germline CDR1 and CDR2 sequences are LNHDA and SQIVND (reference sequence). V dropped 4 bases and J dropped 5 bases, with 6 bases sitting between them. CDR3 residues: CASSRAENIQYF. The CDR3 DNA reads TGTGCCAGTAGTAGGGCAGAAAACATTCAGTACTTC.

This sequence joins TRBV27 and TRBJ1-6, with 10 bases fitting TRBD1. Germline V lookup: CDR1 MNHEY, CDR2 SMNVEV (reference sequence). The CDR3 sequence is 16 residues long. Germline trimming cut 5 bases from V and 4 bases from J; bases unmatched to any gene: 5. The chain's CDR3 is CASSLGTGVYNSPLHF. As DNA, the CDR3 is TGTGCCAGCAGTCTGGGGACAGGGGTGTATAATTCACCCCTCCACTTT.

Details on this clone: Germline and junction disagree at one end, which may indicate a read error. The chain's CDR3 is CASSQDLGRERFF. The CDR3 DNA reads as TGTGCCAGCAGCCAAGATCTCGGAAGGGAGCGGTTCTTC. The gene calls are TRBV4-2 and TRBJ2-1; a weak D match, TRBD2 (5 bases). Germline loops: CDR1 LGHNA, CDR2 YNFKEQ. The CDR3 has 13 residues.

This clone was counted a single time. V and J are TRBV5-1 and TRBJ2-5; a weak D match, TRBD2 (6 bases). V was clipped by 3 bases and J by 4 bases, with 13 bases between them. CDR1 and CDR2 (germline): SGHRS, YFSETQ. This CDR3 spans 14 amino acids. The CDR3 bases are TGCGCCAGCAGCTCGGGGAGGCAGGGAGAGACCCAGTACTTC. This translates into CASSSGRQGETQYF. The full variable domain, completed using reference TRBV5-1 and TRBJ2-5, is KAGVTQTPRYLIKTRGQQVTLSCSPISGHRSVSWYQQTPGQGLQFLFEYFSETQRNKGNFPGRFSGRQFSNSRSEMNVSTLELGDSALYLCASSSGRQGETQYFGPGTRLLVL.

This chain connects TRBV24-1 to TRBJ2-5, with D tentatively TRBD2 (5 bases). Trimming took off 0 bases at V and 3 bases at J, with 10 bases between the two ends. Germline V lookup: CDR1 KGHDR, CDR2 SFDVKD. The CDR3 consists of 15 residues. CDR3 sequence (DNA): TGTGCCACCAGTGATTTGGAAAATAGCGAAGAGACCCAGTACTTC. This encodes CATSDLENSEETQYF.

The chain uses TRBV7-3 and TRBJ2-1, with TRBD1 matching 10 bases. Trimming at V came to 5 bases and at J to 3 bases, leaving 4 bases not matched to a gene. The CDR3 sequence is 15 residues long. Germline assignment: CDR1 SGHTA and CDR2 FQGTGA. CDR3 DNA sequence: TGTGCCAGCAGCCGACAGGGGGCGGTCTACAATGAGCAGTTCTTC. Protein: CASSRQGAVYNEQFF.

The chain carries TRBV4-3 and TRBJ2-1; 11 bases are shared with TRBD1. The CDR3 loop spans 15 amino acids. V lost 4 bases, J lost 1 base, and 0 bases stayed unmatched. Germline CDR1 is LGHNA and CDR2 is YSLEER. In DNA, the CDR3 is TGCGCCAGCAGCCGGGACAGGGGGTCCTACAATGAGCAGTTCTTC. This gives the protein CASSRDRGSYNEQFF.